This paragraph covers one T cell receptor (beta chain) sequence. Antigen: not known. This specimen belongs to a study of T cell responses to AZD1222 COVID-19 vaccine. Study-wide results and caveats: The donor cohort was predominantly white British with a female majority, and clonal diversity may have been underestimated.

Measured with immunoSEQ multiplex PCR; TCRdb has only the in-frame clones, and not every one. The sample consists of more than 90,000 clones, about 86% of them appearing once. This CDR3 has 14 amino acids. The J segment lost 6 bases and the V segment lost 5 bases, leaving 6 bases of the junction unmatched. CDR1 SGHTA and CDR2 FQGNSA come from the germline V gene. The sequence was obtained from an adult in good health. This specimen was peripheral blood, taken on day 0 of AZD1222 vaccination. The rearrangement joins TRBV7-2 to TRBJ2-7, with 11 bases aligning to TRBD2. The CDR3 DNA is TGTGCCAGCAGCCCCTTAGCGGGAGGGCCCGAGCAGTACTTC. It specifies CASSPLAGGPEQYF.